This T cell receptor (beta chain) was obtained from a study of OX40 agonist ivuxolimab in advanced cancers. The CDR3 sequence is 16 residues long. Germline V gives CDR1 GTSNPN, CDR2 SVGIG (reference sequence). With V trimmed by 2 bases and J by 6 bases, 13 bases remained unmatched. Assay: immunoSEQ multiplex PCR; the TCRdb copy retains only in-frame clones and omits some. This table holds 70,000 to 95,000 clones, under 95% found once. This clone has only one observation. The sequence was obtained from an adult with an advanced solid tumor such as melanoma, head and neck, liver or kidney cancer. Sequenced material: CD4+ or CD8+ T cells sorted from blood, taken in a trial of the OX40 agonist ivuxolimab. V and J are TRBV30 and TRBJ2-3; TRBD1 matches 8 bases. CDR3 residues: CAWSSRRQGSLDTQYF. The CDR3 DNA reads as TGTGCCTGGAGTAGCCGGCGACAGGGGTCTTTGGATACGCAGTATTTT. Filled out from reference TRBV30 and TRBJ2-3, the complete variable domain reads SQTIHQWPATLVQPVGSPLSLECTVEGTSNPNLYWYRQAAGRGLQLLFYSVGIGQISSEVPQNLSASRPQDRQFILSSKKLLLSDSGFYLCAWSSRRQGSLDTQYFGPGTRLTVL.